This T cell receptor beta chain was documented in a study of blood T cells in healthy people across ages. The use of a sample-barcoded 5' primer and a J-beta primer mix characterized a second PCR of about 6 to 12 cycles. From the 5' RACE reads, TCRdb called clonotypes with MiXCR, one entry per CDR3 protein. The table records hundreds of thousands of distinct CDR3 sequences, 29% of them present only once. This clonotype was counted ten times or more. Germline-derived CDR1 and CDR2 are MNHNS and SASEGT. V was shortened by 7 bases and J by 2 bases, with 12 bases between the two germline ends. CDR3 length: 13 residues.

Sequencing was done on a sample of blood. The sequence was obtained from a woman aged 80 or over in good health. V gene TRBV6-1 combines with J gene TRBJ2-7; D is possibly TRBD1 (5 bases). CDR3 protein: CASIPDTTYEQYF. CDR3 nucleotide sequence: TGTGCCAGCATCCCGGACACAACCTACGAGCAGTACTTC.